The 23 T cell receptor beta chains given below trace back to one sample, sequenced in a study of cytomegalovirus exposure and HLA in healthy donors. It was with 60 Vbeta and 13 Jbeta primers that the PCR ran. The repertoire was sequenced with immunoSEQ multiplex PCR; TCRdb's copy has only in-frame clones and lacks some. In total, the table holds some 120,000 clones. Sequenced sample: PBMCs. The receptors originated from a young man in good health and CMV-seronegative.

The V call is TRBV28, the J call TRBJ2-7; weak D call: TRBD1 (5 bases). The V gene's germline CDR1 is MDHEN and CDR2 SYDVKM. This CDR3 is 13 amino acids long. The V end lost 8 bases, the J end lost 0 bases, and 11 bases lay between the germline ends. CDR3 sequence reads: CASQGKVSYEQYF. The DNA of the CDR3 is TGTGCCAGCCAGGGAAAGGTCTCCTACGAGCAGTACTTC.

The V gene is TRBV6-5, the J gene TRBJ1-1, with no clear D. Germline lookup yields CDR1 MNHEY and CDR2 SVGAGI. V lost 0 bases to trimming and J lost 1 base, with 9 bases between them. CDR3 size: 15 residues. CDR3 bases: TGTGCCAGCAGTTACTCGCGCTATAAGAACACTGAAGCTTTCTTT. The encoded protein is CASSYSRYKNTEAFF.

V and J are TRBV7-9 and TRBJ2-1, with TRBD2 matching 7 bases. Germline V gives CDR1 SEHNR, CDR2 FQNEAQ (reference sequence). With V trimmed by 1 base and J by 12 bases, 18 bases remained unmatched. The CDR3 spans 17 residues. In DNA, the CDR3 is TGTGCCAGCAGCTTAGTAGGGAGCGGGATGTACGATATTGTGCAGTTCTTC. It encodes CASSLVGSGMYDIVQFF.

The genes are TRBV7-8 and TRBJ2-7; weak D call: TRBD1 (6 bases). The CDR3 totals 17 residues. V lost 3 bases to trimming and J lost 0 bases, with 18 bases between them. The V gene's germline CDR1 is SGHVS and CDR2 FQNEAQ. The CDR3 DNA reads TGTGCCAGCAGCTTCCCGTTCAAACAGGGACCCTCCTACGAGCAGTACTTC. Translating it yields CASSFPFKQGPSYEQYF.

The chain has TRBV7-2 and TRBJ1-1, with D possibly being TRBD1 (5 bases). The CDR3 consists of 14 residues. Germline CDR1 and CDR2: SGHTA and FQGNSA. Deletions cut 0 bases from V and 4 bases from J, with 9 bases between. The DNA of the CDR3 is TGTGCCAGCAGCTTAGCCAGGGTGGGCACTGAAGCTTTCTTT. Translated: CASSLARVGTEAFF. Using reference TRBV7-2 and TRBJ1-1 for the parts outside the CDR3, the full variable domain is GAGVSQSPSNKVTEKGKDVELRCDPISGHTALYWYRQSLGQGLEFLIYFQGNSAPDKSGLPSDRFSAERTGGSVSTLTIQRTQQEDSAVYLCASSLARVGTEAFFGQGTRLTVV.

V is TRBV10-1 and J is TRBJ2-3; the match to TRBD2 covers 8 bases. The V gene end was trimmed by 4 bases and the J gene end by 6 bases; junction bases not matched to a gene: 12. CDR1 and CDR2 (germline): WNHNN, SYGVQD (reference sequence). The CDR3 is made up of 16 amino acids. CDR3 coding DNA: TGCGCCAGCAGTGGAGCCGGACTAGCTGAAATGGATACGCAGTATTTT. Its translation is CASSGAGLAEMDTQYF.

The chain links TRBV30 to TRBJ2-2; 8 bases align to TRBD2. There are 14 residues in the CDR3. CDR1 and CDR2 (germline): GTSNPN, SVGIG (reference sequence). J was trimmed by 7 bases and V by 5 bases; bases with no gene match: 9. CDR3 amino acids: CAWEASREGGELFF. CDR3 nucleotide sequence: TGTGCCTGGGAGGCTAGCCGGGAGGGCGGGGAGCTGTTTTTT.

This chain links TRBV7-9 with TRBJ1-2; D possibly corresponds to TRBD1 (6 bases). Germline V CDR1 and CDR2: SEHNR, FQNEAQ (reference sequence). This CDR3 has 13 residues. Trimming cost V 2 bases and J 3 bases, with 7 bases left between them. For the CDR3, the DNA is TGTGCCAGCAGCTTATCAGGGGACTATGGCTACACCTTC. Translation gives CASSLSGDYGYTF.

The gene calls are TRBV2 and TRBJ2-3; 16 nucleotides match TRBD2. V was pared by 6 bases and J by 6 bases, with 3 bases of the junction left unmatched. The CDR3 covers 15 residues. The V gene's germline CDR1 is SNHLY and CDR2 FYNNEI. The CDR3 spells CASRGTSGRADTQYF. CDR3 bases: TGTGCCAGCAGGGGGACTAGCGGGAGGGCGGATACGCAGTATTTT.

This chain connects TRBV7-3 to TRBJ2-7; TRBD1 is a possible D gene (6 bases). This CDR3 comprises 15 residues. Germline V gene lookup returns CDR1 SGHTA and CDR2 FQGTGA. V was trimmed by 4 bases and J by 2 bases, leaving 15 bases between them. The CDR3, as DNA: TGTGCCAGCAGCTCGGACAGTACCGGGGCCTACGAGCAGTACTTC. It specifies CASSSDSTGAYEQYF.

The chain combines TRBV7-7 with TRBJ2-5, with 7 bases aligning to TRBD1. From germline, CDR1 is SSHAT and CDR2 FNYEAQ (reference sequence). The CDR3 loop spans 15 amino acids. J gave up 7 bases and V 1 base, and 9 bases lay outside the gene matches. CDR3 protein: CASSLEGAGVGTQYF. The CDR3 coding sequence is TGTGCCAGCAGCTTAGAGGGGGCAGGGGTAGGGACCCAGTACTTC.

The rearrangement joins TRBV7-2 to TRBJ1-1, with D perhaps matching TRBD1 (6 bases). The CDR3 has 12 residues. Germline V gives CDR1 SGHTA, CDR2 FQGNSA. Trimming stripped 0 bases from V and 10 bases from J, with 9 bases between. The CDR3 nucleotides are TGTGCCAGCAGCTTAGCACAGGGTGGAGCTTTCTTT. Protein: CASSLAQGGAFF.

The rearrangement joins TRBV4-2 to TRBJ2-5; 8 bases are a match to TRBD2. CDR1 is LGHNA, CDR2 YNFKEQ, per germline. The CDR3 spans 14 residues. With V trimmed by 1 base and J by 6 bases, 4 bases remained unmatched. DNA for the CDR3: TGTGCCAGCAGCCAAGTCGGCGGGAGGCAGACCCAGTACTTC. It translates to CASSQVGGRQTQYF.

This chain uses TRBV9 with TRBJ2-2, with D uncertain. The V gene lost 3 bases and the J gene lost 7 bases, with 10 bases spanning the gap. Germline-derived CDR1 and CDR2 are SGDLS and YYNGEE. CDR3 length equals 13 residues. The CDR3 DNA sequence: TGTGCCAGCAGCGAACCCCCTATCGGGGAGCTGTTTTTT. Translating it yields CASSEPPIGELFF.

The J gene is TRBJ2-1, the V gene TRBV29-1, with D possibly matching TRBD1 (6 bases). This CDR3 has 12 residues. Germline V gene lookup returns CDR1 SQVTM and CDR2 ANQGSEA. Trimming pared 6 bases from V and 4 bases from J, leaving 10 bases between. CDR3 in amino acids: CSVRTVYNEQFF. In DNA form, the CDR3 reads TGCAGCGTACGGACAGTTTACAATGAGCAGTTCTTC.

The chain carries TRBV10-3 and TRBJ1-4, with a tentative D call TRBD1 (6 bases). The CDR3 sequence is 14 residues long. Germline V CDR1 and CDR2: ENHRY, SYGVKD. The V gene lost 3 bases and the J gene lost 4 bases, with 9 bases spanning the gap. In nucleotides, the CDR3 is TGTGCCATCAGTGATGGGGGCGATAATGAAAAACTGTTTTTT. Protein product: CAISDGGDNEKLFF.

The chain is built from TRBV4-3 and TRBJ1-5; 9 bases map to TRBD1. The germline V gene encodes CDR1 LGHNA and CDR2 YSLEER. J was trimmed by 5 bases and V by 3 bases; bases with no gene match: 8. The CDR3 extends over 16 amino acids. The CDR3 protein is CASSQDLGTGYQPQHF. The CDR3 DNA reads as TGCGCCAGCAGCCAGGACCTCGGGACAGGGTATCAGCCCCAGCATTTT.

CDR3 sequence: CASSNGRDTIYF. The CDR3 nucleotides are TGTGCCAGTAGTAACGGTCGGGACACCATATATTTT. V is TRBV19 and J is TRBJ1-3; no reliable D call. Trimming removed 4 bases from V and 8 bases from J, with 9 bases in between. Looked up from germline, CDR1 is LNHDA and CDR2 is SQIVND (reference sequence). The CDR3 consists of 12 residues.

This chain connects TRBV19 to TRBJ1-1; a possible D gene is TRBD1 (5 bases). The V gene lost 8 bases and the J gene lost 5 bases, with 15 bases spanning the gap. This CDR3 has 13 amino acids. Germline CDR1 and CDR2: LNHDA and SQIVND (reference sequence). Here the CDR3 DNA reads TGTGCCAGTGCGGTTGCCGGGGGGACTGAAGCTTTCTTT. Its translation: CASAVAGGTEAFF. Filled out from reference TRBV19 and TRBJ1-1, the complete variable domain reads DGGITQSPKYLFRKEGQNVTLSCEQNLNHDAMYWYRQDPGQGLRLIYYSQIVNDFQKGDIAEGYSVSREKKESFPLTVTSAQKNPTAFYLCASAVAGGTEAFFGQGTRLTVV.

This chain joins TRBV6-5 and TRBJ2-6, with D maybe TRBD2 (6 bases). V dropped 6 bases and J dropped 4 bases, with 13 bases sitting between them. The germline V gene encodes CDR1 MNHEY and CDR2 SVGAGI. This CDR3 region has 15 residues. The CDR3 coding sequence is TGTGCCAGCAGGGGAGGAGGTGGAGGGGCCAACGTCCTGACTTTC. Translation: CASRGGGGGANVLTF.

V gene TRBV10-2 combines with J gene TRBJ1-1, with TRBD1 as a possible D gene (5 bases). This CDR3 is 14 amino acids long. V lost 2 bases and J lost 1, with 8 bases in between. Germline lookup yields CDR1 WSHSY and CDR2 SAAADI. CDR3 sequence reads: CASSEAGQNTEAFF. The CDR3, as DNA: TGCGCCAGCAGTGAGGCGGGGCAGAACACTGAAGCTTTCTTT.

The chain combines TRBV10-3 with TRBJ2-1; a weak D match, TRBD2 (6 bases). V shed 8 bases and J shed 5 bases, with 13 bases lying between them. Germline CDR1 and CDR2: ENHRY and SYGVKD. The CDR3 is made up of 13 amino acids. CDR3 nucleotide sequence: TGTGCCATCGGGCGGGAACTAAACAATGAGCAGTTCTTC. Its translation: CAIGRELNNEQFF.

The chain recombines TRBV7-8 with TRBJ1-1; D ambiguous. The CDR3 is made up of 12 amino acids. The V end lost 1 base, the J end lost 7 bases, and 7 bases lay between the germline ends. Per germline, CDR1 SGHVS and CDR2 FQNEAQ. CDR3 protein: CASSLERIEAFF. The CDR3 region has the DNA TGTGCCAGCAGCTTAGAGCGGATTGAAGCTTTCTTT. The whole variable domain, filled in from reference TRBV7-8 and TRBJ1-1, reads GAGVSQSPRYKVAKRGQDVALRCDPISGHVSLFWYQQALGQGPEFLTYFQNEAQLDKSGLPSDRFFAERPEGSVSTLKIQRTQQEDSAVYLCASSLERIEAFFGQGTRLTVV.